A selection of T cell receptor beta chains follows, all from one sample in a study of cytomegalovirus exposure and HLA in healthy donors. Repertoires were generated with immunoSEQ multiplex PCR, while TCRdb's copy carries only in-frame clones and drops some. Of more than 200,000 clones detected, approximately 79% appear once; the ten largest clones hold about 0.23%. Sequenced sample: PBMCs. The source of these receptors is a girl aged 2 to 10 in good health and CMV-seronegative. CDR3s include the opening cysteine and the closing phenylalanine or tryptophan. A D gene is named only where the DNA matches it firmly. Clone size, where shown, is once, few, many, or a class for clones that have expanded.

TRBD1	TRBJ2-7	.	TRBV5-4	TGTGCCAGCAGACATGACAGGGGCACCTACGAGCAGTACTTC	CASRHDRGTYEQYF
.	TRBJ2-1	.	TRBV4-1	TGCGCCAGCAGCCGCGTCCCGGAGGGTAGCGTGGCGAATGAGCAGTTCTTC	CASSRVPEGSVANEQFF
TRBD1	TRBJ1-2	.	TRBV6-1	TGTGCCAGCAGGGAAACGCGGACAGGTCTCAGTGGCTATGGCTACACCTTC	CASRETRTGLSGYGYTF
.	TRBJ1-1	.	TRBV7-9	TGTGCCAGCAGCTTAGCGGACAGCCGAGCGGCTGAAGCTTTCTTT	CASSLADSRAAEAFF
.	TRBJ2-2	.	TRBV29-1	TGCAGCGTTGACGCAGGGACACCGAACACCGGGGAGCTGTTTTTT	CSVDAGTPNTGELFF
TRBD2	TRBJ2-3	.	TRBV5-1	TGCGCCAGCAGCTCCGGGGGGGCCGGCACAGATACGCAGTATTTT	CASSSGGAGTDTQYF
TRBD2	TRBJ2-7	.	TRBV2	TGTGCCAGCAGTGGACTAGCGGGAGTCAACGAGCAGTACTTC	CASSGLAGVNEQYF
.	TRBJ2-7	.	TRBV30	TGTGCCTGGAGTCATGGCGGATATTCCTACGAGCAGTACTTC	CAWSHGGYSYEQYF
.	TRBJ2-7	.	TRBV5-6	TGTGCCAGCAGCTTGGGGCCTTCCCCCGAGCAGTACTTC	CASSLGPSPEQYF
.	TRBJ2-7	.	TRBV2	TGTGCCAGCAGACAGGACAGTTTCTACGAGCAGTACTTC	CASRQDSFYEQYF
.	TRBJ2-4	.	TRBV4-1	TGCGCCAGTGCCCGGGGACTCCCTCTAGCCAAAAACATTCAGTACTTC	CASARGLPLAKNIQYF
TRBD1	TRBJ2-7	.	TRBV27	TGTGCCAGCAGTCCGATCGACAGGGGCCACGAGCAGTACTTC	CASSPIDRGHEQYF
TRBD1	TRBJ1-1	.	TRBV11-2	TGTGCCAGCAGCTTGAATCAGGGACAGGGACAGGCTTTCTTT	CASSLNQGQGQAFF
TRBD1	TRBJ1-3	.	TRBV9	TGTGCCAGCAGCGGCGGACAGGGCACTATCTCTGGAAACACCATATATTTT	CASSGGQGTISGNTIYF
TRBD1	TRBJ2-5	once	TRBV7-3	TGTGCCAGCAGCTACCGGGACAGGGTCGAAGAGACCCAGTACTTC	CASSYRDRVEETQYF
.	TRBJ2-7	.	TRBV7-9	TGTGCCAGCAGCAAACCCGGACAGCTTTCCTACGAGCAGTACTTC	CASSKPGQLSYEQYF
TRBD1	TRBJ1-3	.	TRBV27	TGTGCCAGCAGTTTATACACGGGGACAGGGGTATCAGGAAACACCATATATTTT	CASSLYTGTGVSGNTIYF
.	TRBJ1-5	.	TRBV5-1	TGCGCCAGCAGCTTGGCTGCAGGCCCCAATCAGCCCCAGCATTTT	CASSLAAGPNQPQHF
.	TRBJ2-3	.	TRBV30	TGTGCCTGGAGTGCGTCGGCAGATACGCAGTATTTT	CAWSASADTQYF
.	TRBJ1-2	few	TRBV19	TGTGCCAGCAGCTCTTCAGGGGCGGCCTATGGCTACACCTTC	CASSSSGAAYGYTF
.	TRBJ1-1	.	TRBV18	TGTGCCAGCTCAGCAGGGGCTGAAGCTTTCTTT	CASSAGAEAFF
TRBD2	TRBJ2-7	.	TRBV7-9	TGTGCCAGCAGCTCTAGCGGGAGGTTGAACGAGCAGTACTTC	CASSSSGRLNEQYF
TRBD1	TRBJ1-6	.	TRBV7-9	TGTGCCAGCAGCCCTACCGGGACAGGACGCAATTCACCCCTCCACTTT	CASSPTGTGRNSPLHF
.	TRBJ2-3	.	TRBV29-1	TGCAGCGTTGAAGCTAGACTGGTCACAGATACGCAGTATTTT	CSVEARLVTDTQYF
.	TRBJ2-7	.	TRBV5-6	TGTGCCAGCAGCTTGCGGGCAGGGGTCGAGCAGTACTTC	CASSLRAGVEQYF
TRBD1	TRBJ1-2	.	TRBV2	TGTGCCACGGGACAGGGAGACTATGGCTACACCTTC	CATGQGDYGYTF
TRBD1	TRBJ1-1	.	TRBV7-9	TGTTCCAGCAGCTCGACCTGGACAGGGGAAAACACTGAAGCTTTCTTT	CSSSSTWTGENTEAFF
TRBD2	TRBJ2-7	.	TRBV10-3	TGTGCCATCAGTGGGGGAGGGGTCTACGAGCAGTACTTC	CAISGGGVYEQYF
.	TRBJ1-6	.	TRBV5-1	TGCGCCAGCAGCGCCCAGGGGTCACTTAATTCACCCCTCCACTTT	CASSAQGSLNSPLHF
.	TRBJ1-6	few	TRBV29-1	TGCAGCGTTGGACAGAGCAATAATTCACCCCTCCACTTT	CSVGQSNNSPLHF
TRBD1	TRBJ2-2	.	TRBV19	TGTGCCAGCCGTGGGGACAGGACAGACACCGGGGAGCTGTTTTTT	CASRGDRTDTGELFF
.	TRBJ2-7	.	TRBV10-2	TGCGCCAGCAGTGATCCTAGCCGGTCTTTAGAGCAGTACTTC	CASSDPSRSLEQYF
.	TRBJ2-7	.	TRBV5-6	TGTGCCAGCAGCTTGGTCCGTTACGGGAGAGAGCAGTACTTC	CASSLVRYGREQYF
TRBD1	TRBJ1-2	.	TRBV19	TGTGCCAGTAGTATAGATCCGTCGACAGGGGGAACTAACTATGGCTACACCTTC	CASSIDPSTGGTNYGYTF
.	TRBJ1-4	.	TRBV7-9	TGTGCCAGCAGCTTATCCAGGGGAACTAATGAAAAACTGTTTTTT	CASSLSRGTNEKLFF
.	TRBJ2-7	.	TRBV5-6	TGTGCCAGCAGCTTGGAGGGGGTCTCCGAGCAGTACTTC	CASSLEGVSEQYF
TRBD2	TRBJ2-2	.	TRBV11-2	TGTGCCAGCAGCTTAGGCGCTAGCGGGAGGGACCTGAACACCGGGGAGCTGTTTTTT	CASSLGASGRDLNTGELFF
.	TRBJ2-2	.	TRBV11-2	TGTGCCACCCTAAAAGGGGAGCTGTTTTTT	CATLKGELFF
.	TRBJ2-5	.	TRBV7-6	TGTGCCAGCAGCTTAGTCCCACAAGAGACCCAGTACTTC	CASSLVPQETQYF
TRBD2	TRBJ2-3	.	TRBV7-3	TGTGCCAGCAGCTTAACCGAGGGCGGAGCGGGGCAGCTTGATACGCAGTATTTT	CASSLTEGGAGQLDTQYF
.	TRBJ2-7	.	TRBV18	TGTGCCAGCTCACCTAACTCGGGACTCGCGACCTACGAGCAGTACTTC	CASSPNSGLATYEQYF
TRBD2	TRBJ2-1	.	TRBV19	TGTGCCAGTAGTGTAGAACTAGCGGGAGGGTTCTACAATGAGCAGTTCTTC	CASSVELAGGFYNEQFF
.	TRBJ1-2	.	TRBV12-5	TGTGCTAGTGGTCCCCCAGTGGGCGGCTACACCTTC	CASGPPVGGYTF
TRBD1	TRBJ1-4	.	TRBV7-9	TGTGCCAGCAGCTCGAGACAGGGGGAAAATGAAAAACTGTTTTTT	CASSSRQGENEKLFF
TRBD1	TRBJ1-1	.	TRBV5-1	TGCGCCAGCAGCGTGCCAACAGGGGTTAACACTGAAGCTTTCTTT	CASSVPTGVNTEAFF
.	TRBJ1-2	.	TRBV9	TGTGCCAGCAGCGACCCGGGAGGCGGCTATGGCTACACCTTC	CASSDPGGGYGYTF
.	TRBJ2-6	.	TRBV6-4	TGTGCCAGCAGTGAATTCAGCTCTGGGGCCAACGTCCTGACTTTC	CASSEFSSGANVLTF
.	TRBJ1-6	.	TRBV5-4	TGTGCCAGCAGCTTACCAAGCGGGTCACCCCTCCACTTT	CASSLPSGSPLHF